The rows below give T cell receptor beta chains drawn from one sample of a study of CD8+ T cells in alopecia areata. The protocol was immunoSEQ multiplex PCR, while the TCRdb copy is restricted to in-frame clones and leaves out a portion. Among fewer than 250,000 clones listed, about three fifths were seen once. The material was CD4+ T cells sorted from blood, obtained around week 50, from a patient treated with tofacitinib. These receptor sequences come from a human donor with alopecia areata. Both conserved end residues are part of each CDR3. D genes are given only for firm matches. Some rows have no size entry. The others give once, few or many, or a class for an expanded clone.

D: TRBD2
J: TRBJ2-3
V: TRBV4-3
size: -
DNA: TGCGCCAGCAGCCAAGATCCCCAGCGGGGGGCGTCAGATACGCAGTATTTT
CDR3: CASSQDPQRGASDTQYF

D: -
J: TRBJ2-3
V: TRBV7-2
size: -
DNA: TGTGCCAGCAGCCCCTGGATAAAACGACTGACAGATACGCAGTATTTT
CDR3: CASSPWIKRLTDTQYF

D: TRBD2
J: TRBJ2-3
V: TRBV6-4
size: few
DNA: TGTGCCAGCAGTGAAGGTAGCGGGGGGGCCACAGATACGCAGTATTTT
CDR3: CASSEGSGGATDTQYF

D: -
J: TRBJ2-3
V: TRBV25-1
size: -
DNA: TGTGCCAGCAGTGTGCTAAATACGCAGTATTTT
CDR3: CASSVLNTQYF

D: -
J: TRBJ2-2
V: TRBV30
size: -
DNA: TGTGCCTGTGAATACACCGGGGAGCTGTTTTTT
CDR3: CACEYTGELFF

D: -
J: TRBJ2-7
V: TRBV4-1
size: -
DNA: TGCGCCAGCAGCCACGACCTCATCGAGCAGTACTTC
CDR3: CASSHDLIEQYF

D: -
J: TRBJ1-4
V: TRBV2
size: -
DNA: TGTGCCAGCAGTGAAGCCCCAGGCCTTAATGAAAAACTGTTTTTT
CDR3: CASSEAPGLNEKLFF

D: -
J: TRBJ2-3
V: TRBV2
size: -
DNA: TGTGCCAGCAGTGAAGGGAACACAGATACGCAGTATTTT
CDR3: CASSEGNTDTQYF

D: TRBD1
J: TRBJ1-2
V: TRBV30
size: -
DNA: TGTGCCTCCGGACAGGGGGCCTATGGCTACACCTTC
CDR3: CASGQGAYGYTF

D: -
J: TRBJ1-1
V: TRBV29-1
size: few
DNA: TGCAGCGTTGTCACCCCGGGGAGGGGAGCTGAAGCTTTCTTT
CDR3: CSVVTPGRGAEAFF

D: -
J: TRBJ2-1
V: TRBV2
size: few
DNA: TGTGCCAGCAGTTTGGACAATGAGCAGTTCTTC
CDR3: CASSLDNEQFF

D: -
J: TRBJ1-2
V: TRBV15
size: once
DNA: TGTGCCACCAGCAGAGATCTTGCAAGCTACAAGTATGGCTACACCTTC
CDR3: CATSRDLASYKYGYTF

D: TRBD1
J: TRBJ2-4
V: TRBV5-6
size: -
DNA: TGTGCCAGCACCCGGGACAGGGTGGGAGACATTCAGTACTTC
CDR3: CASTRDRVGDIQYF

D: TRBD1
J: TRBJ1-2
V: TRBV6-6
size: -
DNA: TGTGCCAGCAACGTTCGGGGGACAGGGGAAGGCTACACCTTC
CDR3: CASNVRGTGEGYTF

D: TRBD2
J: TRBJ2-5
V: TRBV6-1
size: few
DNA: TGTGCCAGCAGTGCTGGGGCTAGCGGGGTGGGCGAGACCCAGTACTTC
CDR3: CASSAGASGVGETQYF

D: -
J: TRBJ2-3
V: TRBV4-3
size: few
DNA: TGCGCCAGCAGCCTCGAATGGGGAGATACGCAGTATTTT
CDR3: CASSLEWGDTQYF

D: -
J: TRBJ2-5
V: TRBV6-1
size: -
DNA: TGTGCCAGCAGTGAAGGAGGTTGGCTAGCCCGCGAGACCCAGTACTTC
CDR3: CASSEGGWLARETQYF

D: -
J: TRBJ2-5
V: TRBV20-1
size: -
DNA: TGCAGTGTACGGGGCTTGGAGACCCAGTACTTC
CDR3: CSVRGLETQYF

D: -
J: TRBJ1-2
V: TRBV5-1
size: -
DNA: TGCGCCAGCAGCCCGGACAGACGTTATGGCTACACCTTC
CDR3: CASSPDRRYGYTF

D: -
J: TRBJ2-1
V: TRBV10-3
size: -
DNA: TGTGCCATCCGAGAACGGGGGGCCAAAAATGAGCAGTTCTTC
CDR3: CAIRERGAKNEQFF

D: -
J: TRBJ2-5
V: TRBV10-3
size: once
DNA: TGTGCCATCAGTGAACGGGGATCCCAAGAGACCCAGTACTTC
CDR3: CAISERGSQETQYF

D: -
J: TRBJ2-7
V: TRBV7-2
size: -
DNA: TGTGCCAGCAGCCAGGTCGCGGGGAGCTCCTACGAGCAGTACTTC
CDR3: CASSQVAGSSYEQYF

D: -
J: TRBJ2-6
V: TRBV5-6
size: -
DNA: TGTGCCAGCAGCCCACGGGCGGGGGCCAACGTCCTGACTTTC
CDR3: CASSPRAGANVLTF

D: -
J: TRBJ2-1
V: TRBV29-1
size: -
DNA: TGCAGCGTTGCGGGGGCATATGAGCAGTTCTTC
CDR3: CSVAGAYEQFF

D: TRBD2
J: TRBJ2-2
V: TRBV5-4
size: -
DNA: TGTGCCAGCAGCTCGATACTAGCGGGGTCGATCACCGGGGAGCTGTTTTTT
CDR3: CASSSILAGSITGELFF

D: -
J: TRBJ1-2
V: TRBV2
size: once
DNA: TGTGCCAGCAGTGCAAACCGCCTAGCAGACACCTTC
CDR3: CASSANRLADTF

D: -
J: TRBJ2-7
V: TRBV19
size: -
DNA: TGTGCCAGTAGTATAGCTGGGGGGCACTACGAGCAGTACTTC
CDR3: CASSIAGGHYEQYF

D: -
J: TRBJ1-2
V: TRBV28
size: -
DNA: TGTGCCAGCAGACCTCTGGAAGGAGCGTATGGCTACACCTTC
CDR3: CASRPLEGAYGYTF

D: TRBD1
J: TRBJ1-2
V: TRBV29-1
size: once
DNA: TGCAGCGCTTCCCCACAGGGGGCGGAAGGCTACACCTTC
CDR3: CSASPQGAEGYTF

D: -
J: TRBJ2-7
V: TRBV7-2
size: -
DNA: TGTGCCAGCAGCTCGGCGAGCGGTGACTCCTACGAGCAGTACTTC
CDR3: CASSSASGDSYEQYF

D: TRBD1
J: TRBJ2-1
V: TRBV11-2
size: few
DNA: TGTGCCAGCAGCTTTAACCTCGGGACAGGAATATACAATGAGCAGTTCTTC
CDR3: CASSFNLGTGIYNEQFF

D: -
J: TRBJ2-3
V: TRBV5-1
size: -
DNA: TGCGCCAGCAGCTTTCATCTACAGGGAAGGACAGATACGCAGTATTTT
CDR3: CASSFHLQGRTDTQYF

D: TRBD1
J: TRBJ1-4
V: TRBV6-1
size: -
DNA: TGTGCCAGCAGTGAGACAGGGAGATCTGAAAAACTGTTTTTT
CDR3: CASSETGRSEKLFF

D: -
J: TRBJ2-6
V: TRBV30
size: -
DNA: TGTGCCTGGAGTCCTGGGGCCAACGTCCTGACTTTC
CDR3: CAWSPGANVLTF

D: -
J: TRBJ2-7
V: TRBV29-1
size: -
DNA: TGCAGCGTTGTAAGCTCCTACGAGCAGTACTTC
CDR3: CSVVSSYEQYF

D: -
J: TRBJ1-6
V: TRBV30
size: few
DNA: TGTGCCTGGACAACCGGGCCCTATAATTCACCCCTCCACTTT
CDR3: CAWTTGPYNSPLHF

D: -
J: TRBJ2-7
V: TRBV29-1
size: few
DNA: TGCAGCGTGCGACAGACCTACGAGCAGTACTTC
CDR3: CSVRQTYEQYF

D: -
J: TRBJ2-5
V: TRBV18
size: -
DNA: TGTGCCAGCTCACCACTCCCCCGAGACTATCAAGAGACCCAGTACTTC
CDR3: CASSPLPRDYQETQYF

D: TRBD1
J: TRBJ1-1
V: TRBV29-1
size: -
DNA: TGCAGCGTCGGACAGGCGAACACTGAAGCTTTCTTT
CDR3: CSVGQANTEAFF

D: -
J: TRBJ1-2
V: TRBV7-2
size: once
DNA: TGTGCCAGCAGCTTAGCGGGGGCCATAGCTAACTATGGCTACACCTTC
CDR3: CASSLAGAIANYGYTF

D: TRBD1
J: TRBJ1-2
V: TRBV7-9
size: -
DNA: TGTGCCAGCAGCCGACAGGGGAACTACACCTTC
CDR3: CASSRQGNYTF

D: -
J: TRBJ1-6
V: TRBV25-1
size: -
DNA: TGTGCCAGCAGTGATCCCTATTCACCCCTCCACTTT
CDR3: CASSDPYSPLHF

D: -
J: TRBJ1-5
V: TRBV4-1
size: -
DNA: TGCGCCAGCAGCCATGAGGGGAATCAGCCCCAGCATTTT
CDR3: CASSHEGNQPQHF

D: -
J: TRBJ1-2
V: TRBV2
size: -
DNA: TGTGCCAGCAGTGAATGGAGTGGCTACACCTTC
CDR3: CASSEWSGYTF

D: TRBD1
J: TRBJ1-6
V: TRBV28
size: once
DNA: TGTGCCAGCAGGGGGGGACAGGGCCCCCTGAAGGGGTCACCCCTCCACTTT
CDR3: CASRGGQGPLKGSPLHF

D: TRBD1
J: TRBJ1-1
V: TRBV27
size: -
DNA: TGTGCCAGCAGTTTATCCGGGCAGGGGGAGAGAGAAGCTTTCTTT
CDR3: CASSLSGQGEREAFF

D: -
J: TRBJ1-5
V: TRBV30
size: -
DNA: TGTGCCTGGAGCGGAAGGGCGTCGAGCAATCAGCCCCAGCATTTT
CDR3: CAWSGRASSNQPQHF

D: -
J: TRBJ2-7
V: TRBV27
size: -
DNA: TGTGCCAGCAGTGTGTTAAGCTCCTCTAGGGACGAGAAGCAGTACTTC
CDR3: CASSVLSSSRDEKQYF

D: TRBD1
J: TRBJ2-7
V: TRBV5-1
size: -
DNA: TGCGCCAGCAGCCAAGCCGGGACAGGGGCCGGCGAGCAGTACTTC
CDR3: CASSQAGTGAGEQYF

D: -
J: TRBJ2-1
V: TRBV14
size: -
DNA: TGTGCCAGCAGCCACCCGAAGGAGTCCTACAATGAGCAGTTCTTC
CDR3: CASSHPKESYNEQFF

D: -
J: TRBJ1-2
V: TRBV6-5
size: -
DNA: TGTGCCAGCAGCCTCCAACAGGGTAGTGGCTATGGCTACACCTTC
CDR3: CASSLQQGSGYGYTF

D: -
J: TRBJ1-1
V: TRBV29-1
size: -
DNA: TGCAGCGTTGCGGCGGGGAACACTGAAGCTTTCTTT
CDR3: CSVAAGNTEAFF

D: TRBD1
J: TRBJ1-5
V: TRBV28
size: -
DNA: TGTGCCAGCAGTTGGACAGGGTCGGGCAATCAGCCCCAGCATTTT
CDR3: CASSWTGSGNQPQHF

D: -
J: TRBJ2-7
V: TRBV11-1
size: -
DNA: TGTGCCAGCAGCTTAACGGACTACGAGCAGTACTTC
CDR3: CASSLTDYEQYF

D: -
J: TRBJ1-2
V: TRBV30
size: many
DNA: TGTGCCTGGAGTGCAGACGGTTATGGCTACACCTTC
CDR3: CAWSADGYGYTF